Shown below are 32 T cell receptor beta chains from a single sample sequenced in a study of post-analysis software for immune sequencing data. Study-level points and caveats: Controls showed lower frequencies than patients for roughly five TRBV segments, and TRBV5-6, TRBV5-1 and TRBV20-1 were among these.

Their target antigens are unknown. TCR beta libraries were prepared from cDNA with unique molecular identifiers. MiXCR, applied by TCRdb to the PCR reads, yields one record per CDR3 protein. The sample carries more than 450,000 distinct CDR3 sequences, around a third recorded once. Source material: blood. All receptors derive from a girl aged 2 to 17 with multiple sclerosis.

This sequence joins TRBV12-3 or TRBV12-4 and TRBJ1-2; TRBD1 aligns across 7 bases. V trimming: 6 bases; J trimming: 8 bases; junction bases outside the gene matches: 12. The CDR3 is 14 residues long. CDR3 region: CASRTGTEFGGYTF. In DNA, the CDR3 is TGTGCCAGCAGGACCGGGACAGAGTTTGGCGGCTACACCTTC.

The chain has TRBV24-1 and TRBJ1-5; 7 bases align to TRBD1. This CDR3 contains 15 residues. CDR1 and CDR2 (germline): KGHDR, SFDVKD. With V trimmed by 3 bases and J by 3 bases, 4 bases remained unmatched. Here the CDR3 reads CATSDPDRNNQPQHF. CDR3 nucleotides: TGTGCCACCAGTGATCCGGACAGGAACAATCAGCCCCAGCATTTT.

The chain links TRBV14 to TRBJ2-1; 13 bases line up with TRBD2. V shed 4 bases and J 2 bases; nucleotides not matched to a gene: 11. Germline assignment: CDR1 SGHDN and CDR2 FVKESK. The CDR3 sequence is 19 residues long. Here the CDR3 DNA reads TGTGCCAGCAGCCGGCGACTAGCGGGGGGTATACTGGCCTACAATGAGCAGTTCTTC. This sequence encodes CASSRRLAGGILAYNEQFF.

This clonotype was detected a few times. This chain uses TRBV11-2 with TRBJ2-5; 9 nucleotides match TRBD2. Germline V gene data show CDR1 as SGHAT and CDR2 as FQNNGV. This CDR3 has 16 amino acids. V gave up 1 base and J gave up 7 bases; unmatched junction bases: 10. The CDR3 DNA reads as TGTGCCAGCAGCTTAGCGGCTAGCGGGGCGATGGGGACCCAGTACTTC. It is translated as CASSLAASGAMGTQYF.

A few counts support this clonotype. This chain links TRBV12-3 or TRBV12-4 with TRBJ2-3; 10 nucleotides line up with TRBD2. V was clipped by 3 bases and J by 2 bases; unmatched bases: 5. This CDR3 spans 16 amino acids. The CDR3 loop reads CASSFGLAGDTDTQYF. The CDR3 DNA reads TGTGCCAGCAGTTTCGGCCTAGCGGGAGACACAGATACGCAGTATTTT.

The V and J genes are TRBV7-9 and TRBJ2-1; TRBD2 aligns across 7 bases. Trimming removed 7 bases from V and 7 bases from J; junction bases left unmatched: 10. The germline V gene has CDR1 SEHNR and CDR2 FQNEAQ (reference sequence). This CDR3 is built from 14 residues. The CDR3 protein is CASNMLGTKNEQFF. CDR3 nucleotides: TGTGCCAGCAACATGTTGGGGACTAAAAATGAGCAGTTCTTC.

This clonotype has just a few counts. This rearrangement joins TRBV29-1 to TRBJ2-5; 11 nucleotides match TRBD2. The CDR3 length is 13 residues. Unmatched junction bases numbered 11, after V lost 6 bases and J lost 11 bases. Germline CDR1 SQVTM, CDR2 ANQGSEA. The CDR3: CSVVAGGLDEQYF. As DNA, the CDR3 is TGCAGCGTAGTAGCGGGGGGGCTCGATGAGCAGTACTTC.

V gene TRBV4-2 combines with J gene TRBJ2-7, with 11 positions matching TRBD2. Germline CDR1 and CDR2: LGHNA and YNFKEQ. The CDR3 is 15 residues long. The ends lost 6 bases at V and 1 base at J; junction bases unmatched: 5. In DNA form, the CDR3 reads TGTGCCAGCAGAAGTAGCGGGGGGGGTTCCTACGAGCAGTACTTC. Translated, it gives CASRSSGGGSYEQYF.

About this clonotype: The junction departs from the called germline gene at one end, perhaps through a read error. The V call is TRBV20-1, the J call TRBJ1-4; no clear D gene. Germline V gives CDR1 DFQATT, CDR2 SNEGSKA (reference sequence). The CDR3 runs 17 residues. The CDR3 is CSAQPVDRSATNEKRFF. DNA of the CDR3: TGCAGTGCTCAACCGGTTGACCGGTCTGCAACTAATGAAAAACGGTTTTTT.

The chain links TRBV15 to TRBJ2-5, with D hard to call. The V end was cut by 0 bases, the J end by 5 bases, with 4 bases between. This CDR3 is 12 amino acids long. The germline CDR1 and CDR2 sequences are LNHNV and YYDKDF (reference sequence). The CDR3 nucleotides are TGTGCCACCAGCAGAGATTCTGAGACCCAGTACTTC. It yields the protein CATSRDSETQYF.

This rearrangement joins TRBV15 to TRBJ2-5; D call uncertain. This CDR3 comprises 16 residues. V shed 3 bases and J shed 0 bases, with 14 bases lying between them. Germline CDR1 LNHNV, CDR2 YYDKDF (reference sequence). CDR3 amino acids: CATSSRLSGNQETQYF. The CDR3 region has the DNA TGTGCCACCAGCAGTAGGCTATCGGGTAACCAAGAGACCCAGTACTTC. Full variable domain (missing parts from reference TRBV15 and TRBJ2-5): DAMVIQNPRYQVTQFGKPVTLSCSQTLNHNVMYWYQQKSSQAPKLLFHYYDKDFNNEADTPDNFQSRRPNTSFCFLDIRSPGLGDTAMYLCATSSRLSGNQETQYFGPGTRLLVL.

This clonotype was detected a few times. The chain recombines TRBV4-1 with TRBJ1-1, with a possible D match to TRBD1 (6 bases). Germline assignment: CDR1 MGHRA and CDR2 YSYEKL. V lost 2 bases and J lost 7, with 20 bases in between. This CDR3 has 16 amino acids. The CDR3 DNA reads TGCGCCAGCAGCCAACAATTGAACGGAGGACAGCTTGAAGCTTTCTTT. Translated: CASSQQLNGGQLEAFF.

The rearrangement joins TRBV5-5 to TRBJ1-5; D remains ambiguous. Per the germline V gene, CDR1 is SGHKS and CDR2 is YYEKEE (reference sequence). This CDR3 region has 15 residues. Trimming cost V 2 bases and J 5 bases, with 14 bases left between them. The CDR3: CASSFMPSFDQPQHF. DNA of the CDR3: TGTGCCAGCAGCTTTATGCCTTCATTCGATCAGCCCCAGCATTTT.

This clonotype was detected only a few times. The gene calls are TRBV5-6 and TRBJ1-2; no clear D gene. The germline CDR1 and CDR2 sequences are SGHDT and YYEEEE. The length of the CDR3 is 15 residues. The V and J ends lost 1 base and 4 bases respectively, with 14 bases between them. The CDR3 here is CASSLYGPFVYGYTF. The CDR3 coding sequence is TGTGCCAGCAGCTTGTACGGACCATTCGTCTATGGCTACACCTTC.

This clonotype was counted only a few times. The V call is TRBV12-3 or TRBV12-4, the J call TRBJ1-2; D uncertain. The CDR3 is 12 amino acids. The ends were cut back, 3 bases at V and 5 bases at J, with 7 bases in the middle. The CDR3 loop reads CASSLELYGYTF. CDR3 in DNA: TGTGCCAGCAGTTTGGAGCTTTATGGCTACACCTTC.

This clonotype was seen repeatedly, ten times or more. The CDR3 DNA sequence: TGCGCCAGCAGCTCCCAGGGCACTGAAGCTTTCTTT. It codes for CASSSQGTEAFF. This chain connects TRBV5-1 to TRBJ1-1; possibly TRBD1 for D (5 bases). The CDR3 runs 12 residues. Looked up from germline, CDR1 is SGHRS and CDR2 is YFSETQ. Trimming left V 3 bases short and J 4 bases short, with 7 bases between. Complete variable domain (other parts from reference TRBV5-1 and TRBJ1-1): KAGVTQTPRYLIKTRGQQVTLSCSPISGHRSVSWYQQTPGQGLQFLFEYFSETQRNKGNFPGRFSGRQFSNSRSEMNVSTLELGDSALYLCASSSQGTEAFFGQGTRLTVV.

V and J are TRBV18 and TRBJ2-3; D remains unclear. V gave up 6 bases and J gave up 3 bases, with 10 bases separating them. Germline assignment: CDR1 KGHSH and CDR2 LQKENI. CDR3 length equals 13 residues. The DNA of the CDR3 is TGTGCCAGCTCGGGAAGCCCTACAGATACGCAGTATTTT. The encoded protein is CASSGSPTDTQYF.

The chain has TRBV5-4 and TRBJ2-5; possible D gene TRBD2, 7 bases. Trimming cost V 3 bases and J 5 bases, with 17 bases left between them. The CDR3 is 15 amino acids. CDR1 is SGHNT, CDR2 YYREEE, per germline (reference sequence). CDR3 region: CASSWDTGGMETQYF. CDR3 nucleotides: TGTGCCAGCAGCTGGGATACGGGGGGCATGGAGACCCAGTACTTC.

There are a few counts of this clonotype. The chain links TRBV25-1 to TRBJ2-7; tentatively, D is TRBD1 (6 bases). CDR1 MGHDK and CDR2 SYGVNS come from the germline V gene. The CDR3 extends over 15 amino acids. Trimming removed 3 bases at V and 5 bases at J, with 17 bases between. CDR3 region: CASSEPAGDPHEQYF. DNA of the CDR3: TGTGCCAGCAGTGAGCCAGCAGGGGATCCCCACGAGCAGTACTTC.

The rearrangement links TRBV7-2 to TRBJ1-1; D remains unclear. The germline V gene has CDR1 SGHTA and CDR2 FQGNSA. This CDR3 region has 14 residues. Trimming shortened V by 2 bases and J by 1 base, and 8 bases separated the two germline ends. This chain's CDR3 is CASSLMRSNTEAFF. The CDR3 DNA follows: TGTGCCAGCAGCTTAATGCGTTCGAACACTGAAGCTTTCTTT.

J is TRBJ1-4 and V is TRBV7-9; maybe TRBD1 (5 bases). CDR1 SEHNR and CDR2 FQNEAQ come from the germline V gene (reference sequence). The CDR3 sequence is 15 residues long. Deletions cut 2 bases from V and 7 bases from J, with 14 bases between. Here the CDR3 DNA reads TGTGCCAGCAGCTTACGGCAGGGAGGGAGTGAAAAACTGTTTTTT. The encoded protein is CASSLRQGGSEKLFF.

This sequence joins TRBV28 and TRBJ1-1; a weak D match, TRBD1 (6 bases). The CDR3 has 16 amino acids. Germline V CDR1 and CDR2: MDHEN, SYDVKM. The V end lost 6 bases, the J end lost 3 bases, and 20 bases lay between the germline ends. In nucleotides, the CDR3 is TGTGCCAGCAGCTCTCGCCCCGGTGACAGGTACACTGAAGCTTTCTTT. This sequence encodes CASSSRPGDRYTEAFF. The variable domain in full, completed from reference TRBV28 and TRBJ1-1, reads DVKVTQSSRYLVKRTGEKVFLECVQDMDHENMFWYRQDPGLGLRLIYFSYDVKMKEKGDIPEGYSVSREKKERFSLILESASTNQTSMYLCASSSRPGDRYTEAFFGQGTRLTVV.

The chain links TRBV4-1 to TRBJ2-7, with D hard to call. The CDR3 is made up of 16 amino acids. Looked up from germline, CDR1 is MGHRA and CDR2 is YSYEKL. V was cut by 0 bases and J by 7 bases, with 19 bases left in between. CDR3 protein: CASSQELRQPWGEQYF. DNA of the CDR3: TGCGCCAGCAGCCAAGAGCTCCGACAACCTTGGGGAGAGCAGTACTTC.

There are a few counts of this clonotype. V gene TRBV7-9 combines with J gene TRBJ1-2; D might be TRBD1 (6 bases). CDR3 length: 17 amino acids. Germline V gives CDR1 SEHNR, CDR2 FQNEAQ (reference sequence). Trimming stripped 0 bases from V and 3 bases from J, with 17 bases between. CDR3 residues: CASSLALRGALDYGYTF. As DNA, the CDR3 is TGTGCCAGCAGCTTAGCGTTACGGGGGGCGCTGGACTATGGCTACACCTTC.

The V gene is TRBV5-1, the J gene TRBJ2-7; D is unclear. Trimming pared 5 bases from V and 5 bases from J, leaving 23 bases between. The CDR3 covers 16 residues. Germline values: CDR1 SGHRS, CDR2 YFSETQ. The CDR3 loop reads CASRFRLSRFMDEQYF. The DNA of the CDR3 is TGCGCCAGCAGGTTTCGTCTCTCGCGTTTTATGGACGAGCAGTACTTC.

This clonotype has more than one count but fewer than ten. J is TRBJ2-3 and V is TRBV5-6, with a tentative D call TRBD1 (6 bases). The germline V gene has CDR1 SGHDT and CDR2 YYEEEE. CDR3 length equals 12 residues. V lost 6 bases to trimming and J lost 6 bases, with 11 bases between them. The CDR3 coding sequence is TGTGCCAGCACCAGGGGTTGGGATACGCAGTATTTT. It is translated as CASTRGWDTQYF.

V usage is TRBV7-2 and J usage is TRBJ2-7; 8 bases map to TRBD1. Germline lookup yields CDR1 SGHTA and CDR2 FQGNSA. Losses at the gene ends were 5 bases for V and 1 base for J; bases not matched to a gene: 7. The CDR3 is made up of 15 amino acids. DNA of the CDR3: TGTGCCAGCAGCCCCGACAGGGGCACATCCTACGAGCAGTACTTC. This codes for CASSPDRGTSYEQYF.

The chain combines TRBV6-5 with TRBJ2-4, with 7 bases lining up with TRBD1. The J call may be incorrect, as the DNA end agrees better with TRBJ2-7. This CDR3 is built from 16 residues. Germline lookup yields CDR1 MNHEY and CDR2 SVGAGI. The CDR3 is CASSYSFRGFSNEQYF. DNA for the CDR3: TGTGCCAGCAGTTACTCGTTCAGGGGGTTTTCCAACGAGCAGTACTTC.

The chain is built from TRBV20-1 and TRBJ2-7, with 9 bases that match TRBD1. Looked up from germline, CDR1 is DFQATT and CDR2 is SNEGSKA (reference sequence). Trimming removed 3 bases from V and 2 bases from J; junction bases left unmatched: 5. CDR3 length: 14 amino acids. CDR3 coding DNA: TGCAGTGCTAGTATTGGGACAGGGCCCTACGAGCAGTACTTC. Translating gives CSASIGTGPYEQYF.

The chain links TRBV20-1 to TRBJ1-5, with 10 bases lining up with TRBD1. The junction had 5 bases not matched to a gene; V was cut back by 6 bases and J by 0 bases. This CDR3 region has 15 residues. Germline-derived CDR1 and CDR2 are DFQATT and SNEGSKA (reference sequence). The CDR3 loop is CSARGQGYSNQPQHF. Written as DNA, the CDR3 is TGCAGTGCCAGGGGACAGGGGTATAGCAATCAGCCCCAGCATTTT.

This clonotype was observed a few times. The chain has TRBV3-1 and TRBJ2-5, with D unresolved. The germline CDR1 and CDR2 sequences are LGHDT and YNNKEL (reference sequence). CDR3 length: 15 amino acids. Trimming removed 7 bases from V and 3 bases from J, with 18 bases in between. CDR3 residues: CASTQLTPAEETQYF. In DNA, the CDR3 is TGTGCCAGCACCCAGTTGACACCAGCAGAAGAGACCCAGTACTTC.

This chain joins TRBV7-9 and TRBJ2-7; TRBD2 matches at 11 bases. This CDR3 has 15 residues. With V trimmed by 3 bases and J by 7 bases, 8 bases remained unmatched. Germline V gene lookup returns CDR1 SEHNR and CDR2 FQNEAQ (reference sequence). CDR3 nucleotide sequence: TGTGCCAGCAGCTTTAGCGGGGGGGCCAAGAATGAGCAGTACTTC. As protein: CASSFSGGAKNEQYF. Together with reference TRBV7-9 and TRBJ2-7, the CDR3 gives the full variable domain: DTGVSQNPRHKITKRGQNVTFRCDPISEHNRLYWYRQTLGQGPEFLTYFQNEAQLEKSRLLSDRFSAERPKGSFSTLEIQRTEQGDSAMYLCASSFSGGAKNEQYFGPGTRLTVT.